Listed below are T cell receptor beta chains from one sample, sequenced in a study of blood T cell repertoires in COVID-19. Assay: immunoSEQ multiplex PCR; the TCRdb copy retains only in-frame clones and omits some. The sample carries around 620,000 clones, approximately 90% recorded once. The sample consisted of peripheral blood. Receptor source: a woman aged 18 to 35 with acute or convalescent COVID-19. The CDR3 runs from the conserved cysteine through the conserved F or W. A D gene is named only where the DNA matches it firmly. The listing skips clone size in some rows; elsewhere it reads once, few, many or a size class.

v_call	j_call	d_call	clone_size	cdr3_nt	cdr3_aa
TRBV14	TRBJ1-1	-	-	TGTGCCAGCAGCTATTGGACCGGGACATTGAACACTGAAGCTTTCTTT	CASSYWTGTLNTEAFF
TRBV3-1/TRBV3-2	TRBJ1-3	-	-	TGTGCCAGCAGCCACGGTTCTGGAAACACCATATATTTT	CASSHGSGNTIYF
TRBV4-3	TRBJ1-1	TRBD1	-	TGCGCCAGCAGCCGAACAGGGGAACCCACTGAAGCTTTCTTT	CASSRTGEPTEAFF
TRBV30	TRBJ2-1	-	-	TGTGCCTGGAGTGTACAAAGTGAGCAGTTCTTC	CAWSVQSEQFF
TRBV29-1	TRBJ1-2	TRBD1	-	TGCAGCGTGAGCCAGGGGGCCCGACCCTATGGCTACACCTTC	CSVSQGARPYGYTF
TRBV21-1	TRBJ1-1	-	-	TGTGCCAGCAGCTATAGCGGGGGAAACACTGAAGCTTTCTTT	CASSYSGGNTEAFF
TRBV4-3	TRBJ1-3	TRBD1	-	TGCGCCAGCAGCCAAGATCTTGAGGGGGCCCATTCTCCATCTGGAAACACCATATATTTT	CASSQDLEGAHSPSGNTIYF
TRBV29-1	TRBJ1-2	TRBD1	-	TGCAGCGTTGAATTGGGACAGGGAAGGAAGTATGGCTACACCTTC	CSVELGQGRKYGYTF
TRBV9	TRBJ1-3	TRBD1	-	TGTGCCAGCAGCGTTTGGACAGGGGGTGGAAACACCATATATTTT	CASSVWTGGGNTIYF
TRBV4-1	TRBJ1-3	-	-	TGCGCCAGCAGCCAAGATAACGGACACCAATCCGGCAACACCATATATTTT	CASSQDNGHQSGNTIYF
TRBV2	TRBJ2-7	-	-	TGTGCCAGCAGCTCAGACAGCTACGAGCAGTACTTC	CASSSDSYEQYF
TRBV5-8	TRBJ2-7	TRBD1	-	TGTGCCAGCAGCTCCACCTCCGGGACAGGGATTAGCGAGCAGTACTTC	CASSSTSGTGISEQYF
TRBV27	TRBJ1-1	-	-	TGTGCCAGCAGCCAATGGGACACCCTGGGAACTGAAGCTTTCTTT	CASSQWDTLGTEAFF
TRBV5-8	TRBJ1-1	TRBD1	-	TGTGCCAGCAGCCGACCAACCGGGACAGAAGTGAACACTGAAGCTTTCTTT	CASSRPTGTEVNTEAFF
TRBV12-3/TRBV12-4	TRBJ2-7	-	few	TGTGCCAGCAGTTTAGGCGGCACCTACGAGCAGTACTTC	CASSLGGTYEQYF
TRBV11-2	TRBJ1-1	-	-	TGTGCCAGCAGATTGCGGCCGCGTTGGACTGAAGCTTTCTTT	CASRLRPRWTEAFF
TRBV6-1	TRBJ2-7	TRBD1	-	TGTGCCAGCAGTGAAGTAGGGGGCGTTTACGAGCAGTACTTC	CASSEVGGVYEQYF
TRBV7-9	TRBJ1-3	TRBD1	-	TGTGCCAGCAGCACCACAGGGGCTGGAAACACCATATATTTT	CASSTTGAGNTIYF
TRBV7-9	TRBJ2-1	-	-	TGTGCCAGCAGCTTAGGACGGCAGGCGTCGGCCCTATTGGATGAGCAGTTCTTC	CASSLGRQASALLDEQFF
TRBV9	TRBJ2-2	TRBD2	once	TGTGCCAGCAGCCTCCGGACTAGCGGGGGGGCCACCGGGGAGCTGTTTTTT	CASSLRTSGGATGELFF
TRBV5-4	TRBJ1-2	-	-	TGTGCCAGCAGCTTTCTTCCAGGGGATTGGGGCTACACCTTC	CASSFLPGDWGYTF
TRBV5-3	TRBJ1-2	-	-	TGTGCCAGAAGCTTGTTCTGCCCAGGGGACGGCTATGGCTACACCTTC	CARSLFCPGDGYGYTF
TRBV3-1/TRBV3-2	TRBJ1-1	-	once	TGTGCCAGCAGCTTCTCGGACACTTTCACTGAAGCTTTCTTT	CASSFSDTFTEAFF